The 16 T cell receptor beta chains below all came from one sample that was sequenced in a study of cytomegalovirus exposure and HLA in healthy donors. Primers included in the PCR were 60 Vbeta and 13 Jbeta primers. Profiled with immunoSEQ multiplex PCR; TCRdb holds only in-frame clones, not every one. This sample has 100,000 to 150,000 clones, with roughly 77% found just once. Sequences were obtained from PBMCs. The source is a woman aged 25 to 39 in good health and CMV-seronegative.

The chain combines TRBV7-8 with TRBJ2-7; a weak D match, TRBD1 (6 bases). Germline V gene data show CDR1 as SGHVS and CDR2 as FQNEAQ. This CDR3 spans 14 amino acids. Trimming stripped 7 bases from V and 0 bases from J, with 13 bases between. The CDR3 nucleotides are TGTGCCAGCACATATACAGGGAGCTCCTACGAGCAGTACTTC. It is translated as CASTYTGSSYEQYF.

V gene TRBV28 combines with J gene TRBJ1-4; weak D call: TRBD1 (5 bases). Between the trimmed V and J ends, which lost 5 bases and 5 bases, there was a span of 12 bases. The CDR3 loop spans 14 amino acids. The germline V gene has CDR1 MDHEN and CDR2 SYDVKM. CDR3 sequence: CASSRAGKNEKLFF. The CDR3 DNA reads TGTGCCAGCAGTCGTGCAGGGAAGAATGAAAAACTGTTTTTT.

In the case of this clone: One end of the junction is discordant with germline, which a read error may explain. The genes are TRBV7-9 and TRBJ2-5; D might be TRBD2 (5 bases). Germline loops: CDR1 SEHNR, CDR2 FQNEAQ (reference sequence). The CDR3 spans 15 residues. The CDR3 loop reads CSSSSGRGSQETQYF. For the CDR3, the DNA is TGTTCCAGCAGCTCAGGCCGGGGATCCCAAGAGACCCAGTACTTC. The full variable domain, with the rest looked up from reference TRBV7-9 and TRBJ2-5, is DTGVSQNPRHKITKRGQNVTFRCDPISEHNRLYWYRQTLGQGPEFLTYFQNEAQLEKSRLLSDRFSAERPKGSFSTLEIQRTEQGDSAMYLCSSSSGRGSQETQYFGPGTRLLVL.

CDR3 protein: CASNYYRGASETQYF. CDR3 DNA: TGTGCCAGCAATTATTATCGGGGGGCAAGTGAGACCCAGTACTTC. The rearrangement links TRBV6-5 to TRBJ2-5; weak D call: TRBD2 (7 bases). CDR1 and CDR2 (germline): MNHEY, SVGAGI. V dropped 7 bases and J dropped 5 bases, with 20 bases sitting between them. The CDR3 sequence is 15 residues long.

The chain recombines TRBV15 with TRBJ1-3, with 9 bases aligning to TRBD1. J gave up 4 bases and V 3 bases, and 10 bases lay outside the gene matches. Germline-derived CDR1 and CDR2 are LNHNV and YYDKDF (reference sequence). This CDR3 is built from 17 residues. The CDR3 nucleotides are TGTGCCACCAGCAGGCGCAAGACAGGGGGAGGAGGAAACACCATATATTTT. Protein product: CATSRRKTGGGGNTIYF.

V is TRBV28 and J is TRBJ2-7; 9 bases fit TRBD2. The length of the CDR3 is 16 residues. Germline CDR1 MDHEN, CDR2 SYDVKM. The ends lost 2 bases at V and 4 bases at J; junction bases unmatched: 9. CDR3 protein: CASSLGLAGSRYEQYF. CDR3 DNA sequence: TGTGCCAGCAGTTTAGGGCTAGCGGGGAGCAGGTACGAGCAGTACTTC. The variable domain in full, completed from reference TRBV28 and TRBJ2-7, reads DVKVTQSSRYLVKRTGEKVFLECVQDMDHENMFWYRQDPGLGLRLIYFSYDVKMKEKGDIPEGYSVSREKKERFSLILESASTNQTSMYLCASSLGLAGSRYEQYFGPGTRLTVT.

The rearrangement joins TRBV19 to TRBJ2-2; 13 positions match TRBD2. The germline CDR1 and CDR2 sequences are LNHDA and SQIVND (reference sequence). This CDR3 is built from 20 residues. J lost 5 bases, V lost 6 bases, and 18 bases had no gene match. The CDR3 sequence: CASRPGLAGPSIFWTGELFF. CDR3 in DNA: TGTGCCAGTAGACCGGGACTAGCGGGACCCTCGATATTTTGGACCGGGGAGCTGTTTTTT.

The rearrangement joins TRBV2 to TRBJ2-1, with D unresolved. This CDR3 spans 12 amino acids. Between the trimmed V and J ends, which lost 8 bases and 7 bases, there was a span of 12 bases. CDR1 is SNHLY and CDR2 is FYNNEI in the germline V gene. CDR3 sequence reads: CASDSKPNEQFF. CDR3 in DNA: TGTGCCAGCGACTCGAAACCGAATGAGCAGTTCTTC.

The rearrangement links TRBV7-9 to TRBJ1-1, with 8 bases identical to TRBD1. Germline CDR1 SEHNR, CDR2 FQNEAQ (reference sequence). The CDR3 is 14 amino acids. J gave up 3 bases and V 11 bases, and 11 bases lay outside the gene matches. In DNA, the CDR3 is TGTGCCTTATACAGGGGGTCCCTTGACACTGAAGCTTTCTTT. Translating gives CALYRGSLDTEAFF. Variable domain in full (rest from reference TRBV7-9 and TRBJ1-1): DTGVSQNPRHKITKRGQNVTFRCDPISEHNRLYWYRQTLGQGPEFLTYFQNEAQLEKSRLLSDRFSAERPKGSFSTLEIQRTEQGDSAMYLCALYRGSLDTEAFFGQGTRLTVV.

The rearrangement links TRBV10-3 to TRBJ2-3; 11 positions agree with TRBD2. Germline V gene data show CDR1 as ENHRY and CDR2 as SYGVKD. V lost 4 bases, J lost 1 base, and 1 base stayed unmatched. CDR3 size: 15 residues. CDR3 loop: CAISGGLAGTDTQYF. CDR3 sequence (DNA): TGTGCCATCAGTGGGGGACTAGCGGGCACAGATACGCAGTATTTT.

The CDR3 region is CASSLPGGGQFF. CDR3 coding DNA: TGTGCCAGCAGCCTACCGGGCGGGGGGCAGTTCTTC. The chain carries TRBV9 and TRBJ2-1; 7 bases map to TRBD2. The CDR3 is 12 amino acids. Unmatched junction bases numbered 7, after V lost 4 bases and J lost 12 bases. The germline V gene encodes CDR1 SGDLS and CDR2 YYNGEE.

The DNA of the CDR3 is TGCGCCAGCAGCCAAGTTGCCAGCGGGGAAGATACGCAGTATTTT. Protein: CASSQVASGEDTQYF. V usage is TRBV4-1 and J usage is TRBJ2-3, with 7 nucleotides matching TRBD2. Germline V gene data show CDR1 as MGHRA and CDR2 as YSYEKL. Trimming cost V 1 base and J 5 bases; bases outside gene matches: 6. The CDR3 covers 15 residues.

The chain carries TRBV11-3 and TRBJ2-5; maybe TRBD2 (5 bases). CDR1 and CDR2 from the germline V gene are SGHNT and YENEEA. The CDR3 is 14 residues long. The V and J ends lost 1 base and 4 bases respectively, with 10 bases between them. CDR3 residues: CASSLASRAETQYF. The CDR3, as DNA: TGTGCCAGCAGCTTAGCTTCGAGGGCAGAGACCCAGTACTTC.

This clone has just one count. This chain connects TRBV11-2 to TRBJ1-2, with D perhaps matching TRBD1 (5 bases). This CDR3 is 14 amino acids long. The V and J ends lost 3 bases and 7 bases respectively, with 15 bases between them. Germline V lookup: CDR1 SGHAT, CDR2 FQNNGV. The CDR3 region is CASSFKGLGSGYTF. For the CDR3, the DNA is TGTGCCAGCAGCTTCAAGGGACTGGGTAGTGGCTACACCTTC.

The chain is built from TRBV2 and TRBJ1-5, with TRBD1 matching 7 bases. This CDR3 has 13 amino acids. CDR1 is SNHLY, CDR2 FYNNEI, per germline. Trimming cost V 6 bases and J 7 bases; bases outside gene matches: 6. The CDR3 is CASRFTGAQPQHF. The CDR3 bases are TGTGCCAGCAGATTCACAGGGGCCCAGCCCCAGCATTTT.

This chain uses TRBV7-2 with TRBJ2-7; 9 bases match TRBD2. V gave up 4 bases and J gave up 4 bases; unmatched junction bases: 11. This CDR3 has 16 residues. Looked up from germline, CDR1 is SGHTA and CDR2 is FQGNSA. CDR3 in DNA: TGTGCCAGCAGCTCGCAGTTAGCGGGAGTACCGTACGAGCAGTACTTC. The encoded protein is CASSSQLAGVPYEQYF.